This is a list of T cell receptor beta chains from one sample in a study of shared clonotypes between healthy human individuals. Sequencing was performed with immunoSEQ multiplex PCR; in TCRdb, only in-frame clones are kept and a portion is missing. The repertoire has more than 1 million clones, around 82% of them found once; the top ten carry under 0.65%. Sequencing input: memory CD4+ T cells from PBMCs. The source of these receptors is a man younger than 30 in good health. Some clones in this sample may be carry-over from other donors' samples. The CDR3 runs from the conserved cysteine through the conserved F or W. The D gene is left open where the match is weak. Expanded clones are given a class, and other clones once, few, many or no size at all.

cdr3_aa	cdr3_nt	clone_size	d_call	j_call	v_call
CASSPGAQSYEQFF	TGTGCCAGCTCACCGGGGGCCCAATCCTATGAGCAGTTCTTC	-	-	TRBJ2-1	TRBV18
CAWSRQGGFFEQYF	TGTGCCTGGAGCAGACAGGGTGGATTTTTTGAGCAGTACTTC	-	TRBD1	TRBJ2-7	TRBV30
CASSIWGTGVEKLFF	TGTGCCAGTAGTATTTGGGGGACAGGGGTTGAAAAACTGTTTTTT	-	TRBD1	TRBJ1-4	TRBV19
CASGDSTDTQYF	TGTGCCAGCGGGGATTCCACAGATACGCAGTATTTT	-	-	TRBJ2-3	TRBV6-5
CASSEARDRQKYF	TGTGCCAGCAGTGAAGCGCGGGACAGGCAAAAGTACTTC	-	TRBD1	TRBJ2-7	TRBV6-1
CASSRLSGELFF	TGTGCCAGCAGCCGCCTATCAGGGGAGCTGTTTTTT	-	-	TRBJ2-2	TRBV6-5
CASSRQRDGREQYF	TGTGCCAGCAGCCGTCAACGGGACGGCCGAGAGCAGTACTTC	-	-	TRBJ2-7	TRBV4-2
CSVGGLAGGVSYNEQFF	TGCAGCGTTGGGGGACTAGCGGGAGGTGTCTCCTACAATGAGCAGTTCTTC	once	TRBD2	TRBJ2-1	TRBV29-1
CASSKTGTTNTGELFF	TGTGCCAGCAGCAAAACCGGGACAACGAACACCGGGGAGCTGTTTTTT	-	-	TRBJ2-2	TRBV9
CASSHGQPNTEAFF	TGCGCCAGCAGTCATGGACAGCCGAACACTGAAGCTTTCTTT	-	-	TRBJ1-1	TRBV5-1
CAIRDTWNTEAFF	TGTGCCATCAGAGACACGTGGAACACTGAAGCTTTCTTT	-	-	TRBJ1-1	TRBV10-3
CASSLRVLAGKETQYF	TGTGCCAGCAGCTTAAGGGTCCTAGCGGGAAAAGAGACCCAGTACTTC	-	TRBD2	TRBJ2-5	TRBV11-1
CASSSGTQAFF	TGTGCCAGCAGTTCCGGGACCCAAGCTTTCTTT	-	-	TRBJ1-1	TRBV2
CASSLTGFGYTF	TGTGCCAGCAGTCTCACAGGGTTTGGCTACACCTTC	-	-	TRBJ1-2	TRBV27
CASSTTGFNQPQHF	TGTGCCAGCAGTACCACAGGGTTCAATCAGCCCCAGCATTTT	-	-	TRBJ1-5	TRBV27
CASRSLVPGQHYGYTF	TGTGCCAGCAGATCCTTGGTACCAGGTCAGCACTATGGCTACACCTTC	-	-	TRBJ1-2	TRBV28
CASSVGVTGELFF	TGCGCCAGCAGTGTAGGAGTCACCGGGGAGCTGTTTTTT	-	-	TRBJ2-2	TRBV10-1
CASSLGVAGGSYEQYF	TGTGCCAGCAGCTTAGGTGTAGCGGGAGGATCCTACGAGCAGTACTTC	-	TRBD2	TRBJ2-7	TRBV7-6
CASSPLAGPRTGELFF	TGTGCCAGCAGTCCCCTCGCAGGGCCCAGGACCGGGGAGCTGTTTTTT	-	-	TRBJ2-2	TRBV11-2
CAWSPRVQLFF	TGTGCCTGGAGTCCCCGAGTTCAACTGTTTTTT	few	-	TRBJ1-4	TRBV30
CASSLDPSVNEQFF	TGTGCCAGCAGCTTGGATCCTAGCGTTAATGAGCAGTTCTTC	-	-	TRBJ2-1	TRBV5-4
CAISGPGQGTDTQYF	TGTGCCATCAGTGGTCCCGGACAGGGGACAGATACGCAGTATTTT	once	TRBD1	TRBJ2-3	TRBV10-3
CASRVAGGQETQYF	TGTGCCAGCAGAGTAGCGGGAGGGCAAGAGACCCAGTACTTC	-	TRBD2	TRBJ2-5	TRBV6-6
CASSSRPRGGGNYGYTF	TGTGCCAGCAGCTCGCGTCCGAGGGGGGGCGGGAACTATGGCTACACCTTC	-	-	TRBJ1-2	TRBV7-8
CASSPEQATNEKLFF	TGTGCCAGCTCACCAGAACAGGCAACTAATGAAAAACTGTTTTTT	-	-	TRBJ1-4	TRBV18
CASGRSGTEAFF	TGTGCCTCGGGACGGTCAGGGACTGAAGCTTTCTTT	-	-	TRBJ1-1	TRBV30
CASSRISGSWNTGELFF	TGTGCCAGCAGCCGTATTAGCGGGAGCTGGAACACCGGGGAGCTGTTTTTT	-	TRBD2	TRBJ2-2	TRBV7-2
CASSLGTGVYNEQFF	TGTGCCAGCAGCTTAGGGACAGGGGTTTACAATGAGCAGTTCTTC	-	TRBD1	TRBJ2-1	TRBV7-7
CASSESGAEGPVF	TGCGCCAGCAGTGAGAGCGGGGCGGAGGGGCCGGTCTTC	few	TRBD2	TRBJ2-1	TRBV10-1